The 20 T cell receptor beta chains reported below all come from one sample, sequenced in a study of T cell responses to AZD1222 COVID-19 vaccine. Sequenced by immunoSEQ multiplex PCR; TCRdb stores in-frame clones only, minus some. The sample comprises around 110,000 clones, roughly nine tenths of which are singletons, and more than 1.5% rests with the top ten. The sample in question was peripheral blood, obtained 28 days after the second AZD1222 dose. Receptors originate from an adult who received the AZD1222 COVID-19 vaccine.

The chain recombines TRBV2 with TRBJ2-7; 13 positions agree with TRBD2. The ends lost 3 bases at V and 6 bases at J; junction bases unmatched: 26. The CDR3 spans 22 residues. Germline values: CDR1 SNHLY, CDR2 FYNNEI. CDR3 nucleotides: TGTGCCAGCAGTGACGAGAAAACGAAGGGACTAGCGGGATCGCCGTCTAGTCGCGAGCAGTACTTC. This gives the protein CASSDEKTKGLAGSPSSREQYF.

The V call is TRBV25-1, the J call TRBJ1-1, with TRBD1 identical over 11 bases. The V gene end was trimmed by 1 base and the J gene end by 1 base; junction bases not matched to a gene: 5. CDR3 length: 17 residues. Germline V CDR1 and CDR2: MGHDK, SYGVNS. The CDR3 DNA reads TGTGCCAGCAGTGAATTCCGGGACAGGGGGAGGAACACTGAAGCTTTCTTT. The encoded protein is CASSEFRDRGRNTEAFF.

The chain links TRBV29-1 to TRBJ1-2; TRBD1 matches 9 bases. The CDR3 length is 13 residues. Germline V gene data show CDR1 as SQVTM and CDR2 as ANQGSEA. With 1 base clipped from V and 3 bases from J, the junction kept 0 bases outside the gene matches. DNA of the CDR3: TGCAGCGTTGAAGGGACAGGGGACTATGGCTACACCTTC. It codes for CSVEGTGDYGYTF.

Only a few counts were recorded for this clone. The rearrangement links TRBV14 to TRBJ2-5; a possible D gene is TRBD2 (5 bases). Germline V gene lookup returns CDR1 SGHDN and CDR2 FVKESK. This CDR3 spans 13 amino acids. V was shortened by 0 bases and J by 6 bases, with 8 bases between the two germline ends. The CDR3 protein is CASSQELGKTQYF. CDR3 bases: TGTGCCAGCAGCCAAGAACTAGGGAAGACCCAGTACTTC.

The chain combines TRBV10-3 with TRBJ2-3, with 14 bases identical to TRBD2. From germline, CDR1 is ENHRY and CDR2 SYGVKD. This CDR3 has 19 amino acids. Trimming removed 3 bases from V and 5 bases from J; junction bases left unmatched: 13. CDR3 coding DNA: TGTGCCATCAGTGAACAAGGGACTAGCGGGAGCCTTAAGGTAGATACGCAGTATTTT. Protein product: CAISEQGTSGSLKVDTQYF.

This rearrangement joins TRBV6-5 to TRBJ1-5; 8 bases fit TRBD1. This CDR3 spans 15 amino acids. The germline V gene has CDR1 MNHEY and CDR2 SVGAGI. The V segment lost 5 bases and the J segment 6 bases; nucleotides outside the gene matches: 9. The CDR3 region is CASSRTTGGAQPQHF. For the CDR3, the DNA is TGTGCCAGCAGTAGAACTACAGGGGGGGCTCAGCCCCAGCATTTT.

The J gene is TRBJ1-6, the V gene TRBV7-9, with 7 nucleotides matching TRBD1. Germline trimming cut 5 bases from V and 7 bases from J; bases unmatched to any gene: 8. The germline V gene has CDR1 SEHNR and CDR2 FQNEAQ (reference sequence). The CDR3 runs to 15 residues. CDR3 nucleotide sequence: TGTGCCAGCAGCCATAAGGGACAGTTGAATTCACCCCTCCACTTT. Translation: CASSHKGQLNSPLHF.

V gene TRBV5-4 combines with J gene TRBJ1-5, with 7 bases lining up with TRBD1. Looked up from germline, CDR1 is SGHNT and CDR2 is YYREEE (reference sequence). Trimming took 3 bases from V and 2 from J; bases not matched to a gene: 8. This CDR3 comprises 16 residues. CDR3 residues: CASSSQGTDRNQPQHF. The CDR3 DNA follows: TGTGCCAGCAGCTCACAAGGGACAGATCGCAATCAGCCCCAGCATTTT.

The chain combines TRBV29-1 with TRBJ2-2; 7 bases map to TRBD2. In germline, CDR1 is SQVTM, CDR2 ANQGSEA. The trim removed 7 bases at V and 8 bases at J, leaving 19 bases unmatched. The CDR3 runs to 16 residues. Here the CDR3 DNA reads TGCAGCGGCACGGTTTTGAGCGGGATCGGCGCGGGGGAGCTGTTTTTT. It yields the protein CSGTVLSGIGAGELFF.

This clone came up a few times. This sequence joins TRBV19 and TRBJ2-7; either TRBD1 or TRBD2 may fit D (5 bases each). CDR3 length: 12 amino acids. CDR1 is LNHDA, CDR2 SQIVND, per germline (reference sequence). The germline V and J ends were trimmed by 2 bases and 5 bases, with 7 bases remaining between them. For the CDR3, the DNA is TGTGCCAGTAGTATAATGGGGGACGAGCAGTACTTC. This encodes CASSIMGDEQYF.

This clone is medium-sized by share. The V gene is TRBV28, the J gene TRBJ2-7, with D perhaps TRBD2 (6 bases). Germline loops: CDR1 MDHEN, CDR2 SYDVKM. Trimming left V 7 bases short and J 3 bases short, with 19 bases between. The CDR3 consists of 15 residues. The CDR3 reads CASTRGLIEHYEQYF. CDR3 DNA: TGTGCCAGCACAAGAGGACTAATAGAACACTACGAGCAGTACTTC.

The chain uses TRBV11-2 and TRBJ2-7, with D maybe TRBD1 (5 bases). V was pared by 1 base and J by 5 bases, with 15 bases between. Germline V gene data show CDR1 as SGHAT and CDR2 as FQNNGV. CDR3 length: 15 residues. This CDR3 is CASSLVGQGSNEQYF. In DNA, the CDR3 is TGTGCCAGCAGCTTAGTGGGGCAGGGTAGCAACGAGCAGTACTTC.

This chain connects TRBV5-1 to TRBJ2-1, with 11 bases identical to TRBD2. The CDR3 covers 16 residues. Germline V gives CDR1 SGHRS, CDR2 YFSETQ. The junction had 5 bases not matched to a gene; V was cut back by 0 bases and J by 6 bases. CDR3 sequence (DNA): TGCGCCAGCAGCTTGGGTAGCGGGAGGGCCAGCAATGAGCAGTTCTTC. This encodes CASSLGSGRASNEQFF.

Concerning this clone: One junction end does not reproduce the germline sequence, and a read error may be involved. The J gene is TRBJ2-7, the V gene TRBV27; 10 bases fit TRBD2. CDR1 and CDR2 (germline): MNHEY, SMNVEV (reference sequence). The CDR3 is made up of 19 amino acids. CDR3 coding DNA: TGTGCCAGCAGTTTAGAGGGACCTAGCGGGAGTGTTTTATCCTACAAGCAGTACTTC. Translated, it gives CASSLEGPSGSVLSYKQYF.

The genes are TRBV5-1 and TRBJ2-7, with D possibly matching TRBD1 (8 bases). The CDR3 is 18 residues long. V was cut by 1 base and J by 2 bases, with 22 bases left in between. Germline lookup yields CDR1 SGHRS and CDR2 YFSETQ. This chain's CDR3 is CASSLTLGRAGGPYEQYF. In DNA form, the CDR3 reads TGCGCCAGCAGCTTGACCTTAGGGAGGGCAGGGGGCCCCTACGAGCAGTACTTC.

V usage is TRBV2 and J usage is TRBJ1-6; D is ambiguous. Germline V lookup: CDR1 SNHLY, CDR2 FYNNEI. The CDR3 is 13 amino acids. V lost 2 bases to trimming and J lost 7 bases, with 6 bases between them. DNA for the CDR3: TGTGCCAGCAGTGAATTAGAAAATTCACCCCTCCACTTT. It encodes CASSELENSPLHF.

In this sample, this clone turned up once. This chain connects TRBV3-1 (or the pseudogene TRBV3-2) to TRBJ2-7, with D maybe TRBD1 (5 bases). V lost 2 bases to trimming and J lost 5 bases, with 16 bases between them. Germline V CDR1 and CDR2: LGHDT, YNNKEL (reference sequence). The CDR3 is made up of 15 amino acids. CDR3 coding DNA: TGTGCCAGCAGCCAAATGGCAGGGCCCCTGAACGAGCAGTACTTC. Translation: CASSQMAGPLNEQYF.

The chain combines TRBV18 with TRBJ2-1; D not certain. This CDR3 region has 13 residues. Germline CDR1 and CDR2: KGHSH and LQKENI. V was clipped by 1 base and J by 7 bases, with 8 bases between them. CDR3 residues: CASSPLTENEQFF. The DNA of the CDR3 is TGTGCCAGCTCACCACTTACAGAGAATGAGCAGTTCTTC.

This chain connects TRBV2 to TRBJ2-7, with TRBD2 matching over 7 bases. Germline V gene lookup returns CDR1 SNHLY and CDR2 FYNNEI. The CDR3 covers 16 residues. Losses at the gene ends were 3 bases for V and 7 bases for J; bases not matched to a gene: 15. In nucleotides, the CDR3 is TGTGCCAGCAGTGAGTTTGGCGGGAGCGGAGAAGGGGAGCAGTACTTC. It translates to CASSEFGGSGEGEQYF.

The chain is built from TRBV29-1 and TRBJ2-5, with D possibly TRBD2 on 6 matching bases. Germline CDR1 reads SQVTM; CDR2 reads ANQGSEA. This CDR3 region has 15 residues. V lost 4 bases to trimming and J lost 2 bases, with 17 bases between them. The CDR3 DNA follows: TGCAGCGTTGCCGGGGGATTAACACTGCAAGAGACCCAGTACTTC. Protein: CSVAGGLTLQETQYF.